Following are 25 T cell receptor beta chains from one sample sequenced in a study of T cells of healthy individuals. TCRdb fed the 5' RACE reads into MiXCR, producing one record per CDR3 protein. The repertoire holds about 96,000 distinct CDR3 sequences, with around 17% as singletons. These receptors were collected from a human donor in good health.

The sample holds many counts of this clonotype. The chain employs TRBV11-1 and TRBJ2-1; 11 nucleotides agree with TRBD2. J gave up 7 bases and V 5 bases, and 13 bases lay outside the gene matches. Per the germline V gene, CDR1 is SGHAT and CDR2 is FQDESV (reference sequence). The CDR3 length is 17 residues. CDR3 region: CASSPGPGLAERNEQFF. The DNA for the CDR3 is TGTGCCAGCAGCCCCGGACCGGGACTAGCGGAGCGTAATGAGCAGTTCTTC.

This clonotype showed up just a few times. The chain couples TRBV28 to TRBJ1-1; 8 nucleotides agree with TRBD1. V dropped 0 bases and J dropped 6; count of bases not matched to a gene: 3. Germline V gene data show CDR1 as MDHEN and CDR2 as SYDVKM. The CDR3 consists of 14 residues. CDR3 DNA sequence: TGTGCCAGCAGTTTATGGGACAGGGTATCTGAAGCTTTCTTT. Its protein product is CASSLWDRVSEAFF.

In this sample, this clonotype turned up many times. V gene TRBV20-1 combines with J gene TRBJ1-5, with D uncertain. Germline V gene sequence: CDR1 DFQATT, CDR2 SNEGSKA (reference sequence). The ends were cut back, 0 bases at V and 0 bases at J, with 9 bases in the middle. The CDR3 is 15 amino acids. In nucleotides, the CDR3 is TGCAGTGCTAGAGAGGACTTTTATAGCAATCAGCCCCAGCATTTT. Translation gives CSAREDFYSNQPQHF.

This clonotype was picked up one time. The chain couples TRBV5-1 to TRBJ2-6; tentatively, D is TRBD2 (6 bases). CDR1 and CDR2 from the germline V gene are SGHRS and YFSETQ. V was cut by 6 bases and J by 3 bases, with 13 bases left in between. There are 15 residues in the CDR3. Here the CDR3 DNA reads TGCGCCAGCATGTCCGGAGGGCTTGGGGCCAACGTCCTGACTTTC. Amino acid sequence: CASMSGGLGANVLTF.

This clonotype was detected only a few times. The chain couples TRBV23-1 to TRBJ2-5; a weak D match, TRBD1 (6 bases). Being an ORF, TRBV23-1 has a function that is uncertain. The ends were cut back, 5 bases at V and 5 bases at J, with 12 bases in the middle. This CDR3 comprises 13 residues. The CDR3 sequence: CASSARTEETQYF. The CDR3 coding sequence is TGCGCCAGCAGTGCCCGGACAGAGGAGACCCAGTACTTC.

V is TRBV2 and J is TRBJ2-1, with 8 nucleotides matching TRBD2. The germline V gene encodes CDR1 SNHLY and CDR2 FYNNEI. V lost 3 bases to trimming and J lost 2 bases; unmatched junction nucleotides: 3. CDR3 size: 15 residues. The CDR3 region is CASSDGLAAYNEQFF. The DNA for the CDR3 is TGTGCCAGCAGTGACGGACTAGCCGCCTACAATGAGCAGTTCTTC. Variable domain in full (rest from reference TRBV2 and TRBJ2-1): EPEVTQTPSHQVTQMGQEVILRCVPISNHLYFYWYRQILGQKVEFLVSFYNNEISEKSEIFDDQFSVERPDGSNFTLKIRSTKLEDSAMYFCASSDGLAAYNEQFFGPGTRLTVL.

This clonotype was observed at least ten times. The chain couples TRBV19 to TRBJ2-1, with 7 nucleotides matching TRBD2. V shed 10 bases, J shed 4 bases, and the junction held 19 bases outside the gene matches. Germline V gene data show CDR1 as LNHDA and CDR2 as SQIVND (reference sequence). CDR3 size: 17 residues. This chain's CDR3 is CATSSGPLYSLYNEQFF. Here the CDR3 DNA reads TGTGCCACTTCTAGCGGCCCCTTATATTCCTTATACAATGAGCAGTTCTTC.

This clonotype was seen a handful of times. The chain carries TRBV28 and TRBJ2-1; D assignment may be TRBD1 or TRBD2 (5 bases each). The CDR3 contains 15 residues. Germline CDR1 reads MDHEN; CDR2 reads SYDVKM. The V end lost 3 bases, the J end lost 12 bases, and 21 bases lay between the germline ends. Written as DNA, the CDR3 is TGTGCCAGCAGTTTGGGGACCCGATTCTTACATCGGCAGTTCTTC. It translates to CASSLGTRFLHRQFF.

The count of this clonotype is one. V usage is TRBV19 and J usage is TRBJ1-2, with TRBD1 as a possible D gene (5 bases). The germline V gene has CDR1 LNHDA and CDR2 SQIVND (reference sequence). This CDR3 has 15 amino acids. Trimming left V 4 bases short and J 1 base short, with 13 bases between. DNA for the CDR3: TGTGCCAGTAGTACCCAACCAGGGAATAACTATGGCTACACCTTC. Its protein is CASSTQPGNNYGYTF.

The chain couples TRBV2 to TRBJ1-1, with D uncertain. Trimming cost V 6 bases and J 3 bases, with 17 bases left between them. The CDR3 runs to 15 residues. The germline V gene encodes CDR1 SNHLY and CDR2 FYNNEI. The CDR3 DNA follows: TGTGCCAGCAGCGCTACCCGGACGGCGCACACTGAAGCTTTCTTT. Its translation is CASSATRTAHTEAFF. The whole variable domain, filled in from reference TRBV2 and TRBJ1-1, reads EPEVTQTPSHQVTQMGQEVILRCVPISNHLYFYWYRQILGQKVEFLVSFYNNEISEKSEIFDDQFSVERPDGSNFTLKIRSTKLEDSAMYFCASSATRTAHTEAFFGQGTRLTVV.

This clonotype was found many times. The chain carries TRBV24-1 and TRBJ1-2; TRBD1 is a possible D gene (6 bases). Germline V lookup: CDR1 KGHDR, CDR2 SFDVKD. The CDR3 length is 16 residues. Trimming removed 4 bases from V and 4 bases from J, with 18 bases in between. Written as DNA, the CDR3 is TGTGCCACCAGTGACGCCCCGGGGGGCGCGCCCTATGGCTACACCTTC. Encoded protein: CATSDAPGGAPYGYTF.

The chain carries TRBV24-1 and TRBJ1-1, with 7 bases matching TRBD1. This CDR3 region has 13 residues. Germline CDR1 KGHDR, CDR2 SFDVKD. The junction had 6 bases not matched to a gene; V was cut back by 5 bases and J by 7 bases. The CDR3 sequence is CATSGGRGVEAFF. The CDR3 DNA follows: TGTGCCACCAGTGGCGGCAGGGGGGTTGAAGCTTTCTTT.

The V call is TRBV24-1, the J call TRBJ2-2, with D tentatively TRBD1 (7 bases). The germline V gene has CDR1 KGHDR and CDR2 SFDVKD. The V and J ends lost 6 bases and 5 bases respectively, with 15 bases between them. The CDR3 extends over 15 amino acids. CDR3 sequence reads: CATSTGARDTGELFF. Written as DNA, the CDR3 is TGTGCCACCAGTACAGGGGCGCGGGATACCGGGGAGCTGTTTTTT.

The CDR3 coding sequence is TGTGCCAGCCGGACGGGGTTTGGAGGATCTGGGGCCAACGTCCTGACTTTC. This gives the protein CASRTGFGGSGANVLTF. The chain is built from TRBV6-9 and TRBJ2-6; maybe TRBD2 (5 bases). The length of the CDR3 is 17 residues. The germline V gene encodes CDR1 MNHGY and CDR2 SVAAGI. V lost 8 bases and J 1 base, leaving 18 bases between the germline ends.

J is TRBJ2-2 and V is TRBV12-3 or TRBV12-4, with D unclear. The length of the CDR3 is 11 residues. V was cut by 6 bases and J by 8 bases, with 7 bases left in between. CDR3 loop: CASSPPGELFF. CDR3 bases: TGTGCCAGCAGCCCCCCTGGGGAGCTGTTTTTT.

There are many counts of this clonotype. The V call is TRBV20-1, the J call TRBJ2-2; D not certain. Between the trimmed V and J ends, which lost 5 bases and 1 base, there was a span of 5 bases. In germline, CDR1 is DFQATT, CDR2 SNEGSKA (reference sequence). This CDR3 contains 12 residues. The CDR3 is CSAPLNTGELFF. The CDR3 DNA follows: TGCAGTGCTCCCCTGAACACCGGGGAGCTGTTTTTT.

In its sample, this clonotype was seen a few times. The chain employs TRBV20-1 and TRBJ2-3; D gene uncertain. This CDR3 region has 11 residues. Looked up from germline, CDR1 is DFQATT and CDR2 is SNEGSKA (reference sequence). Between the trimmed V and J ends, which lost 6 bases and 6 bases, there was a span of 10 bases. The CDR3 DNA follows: TGCAGTGCCCAAGCCCCGGATACGCAGTATTTT. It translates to CSAQAPDTQYF.

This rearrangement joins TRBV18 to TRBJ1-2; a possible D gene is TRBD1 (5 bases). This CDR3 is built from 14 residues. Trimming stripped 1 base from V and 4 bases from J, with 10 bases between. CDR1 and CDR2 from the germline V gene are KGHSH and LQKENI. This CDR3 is CASSPQGNLYGYTF. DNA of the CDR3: TGTGCCAGCTCACCACAGGGGAACCTCTATGGCTACACCTTC.

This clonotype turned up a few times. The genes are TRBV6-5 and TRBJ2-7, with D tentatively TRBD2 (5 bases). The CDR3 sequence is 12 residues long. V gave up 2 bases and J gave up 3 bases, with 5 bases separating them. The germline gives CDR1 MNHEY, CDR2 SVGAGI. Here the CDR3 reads CASSYEGYEQYF. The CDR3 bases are TGTGCCAGCAGTTACGAGGGCTACGAGCAGTACTTC.

CDR3 in DNA: TGTGCCAGCACCCTTTTGGGGGGAGAAAAACTGTTTTTT. Its protein product is CASTLLGGEKLFF. V usage is TRBV28 and J usage is TRBJ1-4, with D tentatively TRBD1 (5 bases). V was trimmed by 7 bases and J by 8 bases, leaving 14 bases between them. The CDR3 runs 13 residues. Germline assignment: CDR1 MDHEN and CDR2 SYDVKM.

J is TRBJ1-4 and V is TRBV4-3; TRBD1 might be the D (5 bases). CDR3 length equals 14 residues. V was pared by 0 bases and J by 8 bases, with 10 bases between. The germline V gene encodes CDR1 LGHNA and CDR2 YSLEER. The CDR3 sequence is CASSQEGWGEKLFF. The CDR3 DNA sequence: TGCGCCAGCAGCCAAGAAGGTTGGGGGGAAAAACTGTTTTTT.

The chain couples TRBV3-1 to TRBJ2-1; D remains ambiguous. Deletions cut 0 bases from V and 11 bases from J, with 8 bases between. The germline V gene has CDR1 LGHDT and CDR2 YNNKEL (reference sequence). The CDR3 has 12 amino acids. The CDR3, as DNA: TGTGCCAGCAGCCAAGATGGTAGCAAGCAGTTCTTC. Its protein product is CASSQDGSKQFF.

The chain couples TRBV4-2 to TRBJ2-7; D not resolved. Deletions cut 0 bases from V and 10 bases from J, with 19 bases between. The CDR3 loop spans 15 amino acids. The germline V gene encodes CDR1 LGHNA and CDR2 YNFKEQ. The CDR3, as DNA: TGTGCCAGCAGCCAAGATCCATACGACTCCCGGTCCCAGTACTTC. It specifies CASSQDPYDSRSQYF.

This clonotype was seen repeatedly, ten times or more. CDR3 region: CATSRGQVAGPQHF. In DNA, the CDR3 is TGTGCCACCAGCAGAGGCCAAGTCGCGGGGCCCCAGCATTTT. V gene TRBV15 combines with J gene TRBJ1-5; no clear D gene. The V gene's germline CDR1 is LNHNV and CDR2 YYDKDF (reference sequence). V lost 1 base, J lost 9 bases, and 13 bases lay in between. The CDR3 contains 14 residues.

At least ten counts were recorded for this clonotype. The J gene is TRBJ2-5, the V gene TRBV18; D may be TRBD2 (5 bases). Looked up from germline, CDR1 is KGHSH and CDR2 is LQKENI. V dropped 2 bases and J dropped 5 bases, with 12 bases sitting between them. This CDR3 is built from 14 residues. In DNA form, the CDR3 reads TGTGCCAGCTCACCAAATACCGGGGAGGAGACCCAGTACTTC. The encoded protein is CASSPNTGEETQYF.